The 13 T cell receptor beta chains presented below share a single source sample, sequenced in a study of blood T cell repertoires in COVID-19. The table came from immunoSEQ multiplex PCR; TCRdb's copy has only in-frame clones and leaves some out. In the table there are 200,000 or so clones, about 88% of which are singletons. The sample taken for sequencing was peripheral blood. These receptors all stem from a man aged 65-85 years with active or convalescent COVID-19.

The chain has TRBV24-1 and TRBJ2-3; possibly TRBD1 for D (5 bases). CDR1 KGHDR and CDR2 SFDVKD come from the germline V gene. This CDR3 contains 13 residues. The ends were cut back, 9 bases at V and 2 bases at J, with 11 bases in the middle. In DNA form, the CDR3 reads TGTGCCACCCAGGGTTTCATCACAGATACGCAGTATTTT. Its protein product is CATQGFITDTQYF.

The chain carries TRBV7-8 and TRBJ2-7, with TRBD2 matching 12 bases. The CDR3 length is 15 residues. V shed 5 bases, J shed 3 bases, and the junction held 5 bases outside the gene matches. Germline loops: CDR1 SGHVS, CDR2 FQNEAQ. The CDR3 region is CASSDSGLAGYEQYF. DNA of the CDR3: TGTGCCAGCAGCGACTCGGGACTAGCGGGCTACGAGCAGTACTTC.

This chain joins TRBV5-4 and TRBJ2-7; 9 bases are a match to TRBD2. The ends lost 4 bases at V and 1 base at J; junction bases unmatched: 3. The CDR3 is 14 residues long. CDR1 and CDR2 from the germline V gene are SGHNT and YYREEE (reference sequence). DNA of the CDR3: TGTGCCAGCAGCCTAGCGGGAACATCCTACGAGCAGTACTTC. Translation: CASSLAGTSYEQYF.

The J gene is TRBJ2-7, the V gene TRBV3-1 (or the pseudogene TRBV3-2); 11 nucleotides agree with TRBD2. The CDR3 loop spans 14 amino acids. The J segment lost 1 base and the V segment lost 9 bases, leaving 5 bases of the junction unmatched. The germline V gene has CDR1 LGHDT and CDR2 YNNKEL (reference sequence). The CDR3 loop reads CASSGGAKSYEQYF. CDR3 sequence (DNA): TGTGCCAGTAGCGGGGGGGCAAAGTCCTACGAGCAGTACTTC.

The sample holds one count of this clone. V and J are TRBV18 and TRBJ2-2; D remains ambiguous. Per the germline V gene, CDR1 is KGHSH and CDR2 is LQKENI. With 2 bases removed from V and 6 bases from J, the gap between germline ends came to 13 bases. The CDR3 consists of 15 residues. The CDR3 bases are TGTGCCAGCTCACCAGAGCATCGTATTGCCGGGGAGCTGTTTTTT. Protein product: CASSPEHRIAGELFF.

This chain's CDR3 is CASSIASTANSPLHF. The DNA of the CDR3 is TGTGCCAGTAGTATAGCAAGCACAGCTAATTCACCCCTCCACTTT. This chain uses TRBV19 with TRBJ1-6; D gene uncertain. V was clipped by 1 base and J by 6 bases, with 10 bases between them. This CDR3 is built from 15 residues. Germline V gene sequence: CDR1 LNHDA, CDR2 SQIVND (reference sequence). The complete variable domain, with remaining parts taken from reference TRBV19 and TRBJ1-6, reads DGGITQSPKYLFRKEGQNVTLSCEQNLNHDAMYWYRQDPGQGLRLIYYSQIVNDFQKGDIAEGYSVSREKKESFPLTVTSAQKNPTAFYLCASSIASTANSPLHFGNGTRLTVT.

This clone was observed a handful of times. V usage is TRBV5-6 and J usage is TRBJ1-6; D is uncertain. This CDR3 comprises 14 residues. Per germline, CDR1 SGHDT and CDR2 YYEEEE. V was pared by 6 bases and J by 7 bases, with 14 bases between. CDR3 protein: CASNSVGENSPLHF. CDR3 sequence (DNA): TGTGCCAGCAACTCGGTCGGAGAAAATTCACCCCTCCACTTT. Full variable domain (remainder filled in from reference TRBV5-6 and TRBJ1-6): DAGVTQSPTHLIKTRGQQVTLRCSPKSGHDTVSWYQQALGQGPQFIFQYYEEEERQRGNFPDRFSGHQFPNYSSELNVNALLLGDSALYLCASNSVGENSPLHFGNGTRLTVT.

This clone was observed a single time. The CDR3 DNA is TGCGCCAGCAGCCTAATAGGGAGGACTAGATCAACCACCACAGATACGCAGTATTTT. It translates to CASSLIGRTRSTTTDTQYF. This chain connects TRBV4-1 to TRBJ2-3, with 7 bases lining up with TRBD2. The CDR3 runs 19 residues. V lost 4 bases, J lost 2 bases, and 18 bases stayed unmatched. Germline lookup yields CDR1 MGHRA and CDR2 YSYEKL.

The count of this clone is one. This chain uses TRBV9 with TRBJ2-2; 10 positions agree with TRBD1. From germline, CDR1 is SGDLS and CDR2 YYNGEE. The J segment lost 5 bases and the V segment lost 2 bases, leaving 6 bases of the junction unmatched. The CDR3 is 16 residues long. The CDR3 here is CASSVRDRGNTGELFF. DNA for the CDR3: TGTGCCAGCAGCGTCCGGGACAGGGGTAATACCGGGGAGCTGTTTTTT. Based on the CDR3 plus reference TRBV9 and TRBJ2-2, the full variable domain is DSGVTQTPKHLITATGQRVTLRCSPRSGDLSVYWYQQSLDQGLQFLIQYYNGEERAKGNILERFSAQQFPDLHSELNLSSLELGDSALYFCASSVRDRGNTGELFFGEGSRLTVL.

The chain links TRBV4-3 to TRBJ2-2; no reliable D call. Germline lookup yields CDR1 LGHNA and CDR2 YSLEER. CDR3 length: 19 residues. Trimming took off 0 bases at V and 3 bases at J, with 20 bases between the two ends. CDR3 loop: CASSQDPVRSFGYTGELFF. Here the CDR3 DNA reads TGCGCCAGCAGCCAAGATCCCGTTAGGAGTTTTGGGTACACCGGGGAGCTGTTTTTT.

The CDR3 DNA reads TGTGCCAGTAGTATAATGGCGGGAAAAGAGACCCAGTACTTC. It is translated as CASSIMAGKETQYF. The V and J genes are TRBV19 and TRBJ2-5, with a weak D call TRBD2 (6 bases). There are 14 residues in the CDR3. V gave up 2 bases and J gave up 3 bases, with 10 bases separating them. Germline values: CDR1 LNHDA, CDR2 SQIVND (reference sequence). The whole variable domain, filled in from reference TRBV19 and TRBJ2-5, reads DGGITQSPKYLFRKEGQNVTLSCEQNLNHDAMYWYRQDPGQGLRLIYYSQIVNDFQKGDIAEGYSVSREKKESFPLTVTSAQKNPTAFYLCASSIMAGKETQYFGPGTRLLVL.

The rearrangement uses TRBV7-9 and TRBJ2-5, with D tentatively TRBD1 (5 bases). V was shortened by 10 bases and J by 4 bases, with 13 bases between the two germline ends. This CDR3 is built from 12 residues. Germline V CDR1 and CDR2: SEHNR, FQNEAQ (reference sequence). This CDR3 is CATAVQGETQYF. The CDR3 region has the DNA TGTGCCACTGCAGTCCAGGGAGAGACCCAGTACTTC.

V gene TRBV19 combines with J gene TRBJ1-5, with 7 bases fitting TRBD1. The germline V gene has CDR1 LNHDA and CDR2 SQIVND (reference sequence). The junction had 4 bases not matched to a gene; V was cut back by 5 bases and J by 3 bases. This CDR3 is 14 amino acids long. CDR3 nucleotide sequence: TGTGCCAGTAGTGTCGGACAGGACAATCAGCCCCAGCATTTT. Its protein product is CASSVGQDNQPQHF.